The sequence of this TCR beta chain was determined in a study of CD8 T cells in ankylosing spondylitis. With molecular barcodes, quantitative 5'-RACE was used to make the TCR beta libraries. TCRdb ran MiXCR on the 5' RACE reads and lists one entry per CDR3 protein. In the table there are 200,000 to 250,000 distinct CDR3 sequences, roughly a third of which are singletons. In regard to this clonotype: Its target is unknown.

General study points: Peripheral blood held disease-linked clones only at relatively low frequency, and these were CD8+. In ankylosing spondylitis blood, a motif of several highly homologous TCR beta variants appeared characteristic.

Between the trimmed V and J ends, which lost 3 bases and 8 bases, there was a span of 10 bases. This CDR3 is built from 11 residues. Germline V CDR1 and CDR2: SQVTM, ANQGSEA. The TCR sequence derives from a male donor with ankylosing spondylitis or in good health (not recorded which). The chain employs TRBV29-1 and TRBJ1-2, with no clear D. Specimen: blood, either unsorted or a sorted T cell fraction (not recorded which). The CDR3 spells CSVDGGLGYTF. CDR3 sequence (DNA): TGCAGCGTTGATGGAGGGCTCGGCTACACCTTC. The full variable domain, completed using reference TRBV29-1 and TRBJ1-2, is SAVISQKPSRDICQRGTSLTIQCQVDSQVTMMFWYRQQPGQSLTLIATANQGSEATYESGFVIDKFPISRPNLTFSTLTVSNMSPEDSSIYLCSVDGGLGYTFGSGTRLTVV.